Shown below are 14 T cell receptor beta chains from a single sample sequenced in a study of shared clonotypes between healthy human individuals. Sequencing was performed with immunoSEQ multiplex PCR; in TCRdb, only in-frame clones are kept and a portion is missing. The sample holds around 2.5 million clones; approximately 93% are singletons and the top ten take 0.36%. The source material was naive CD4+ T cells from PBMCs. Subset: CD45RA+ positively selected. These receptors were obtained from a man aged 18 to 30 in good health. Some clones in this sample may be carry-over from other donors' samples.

In DNA form, the CDR3 reads TGCGCCAGCAGCTTACAGGGAGGTGGGCCCGGGGAGCTGTTTTTT. Translated, it gives CASSLQGGGPGELFF. The chain recombines TRBV5-1 with TRBJ2-2, with D perhaps matching TRBD1 or TRBD2 (6 bases each). Trimming cost V 2 bases and J 6 bases, with 14 bases left between them. This CDR3 has 15 residues. The germline gives CDR1 SGHRS, CDR2 YFSETQ. The whole variable domain, filled in from reference TRBV5-1 and TRBJ2-2, reads KAGVTQTPRYLIKTRGQQVTLSCSPISGHRSVSWYQQTPGQGLQFLFEYFSETQRNKGNFPGRFSGRQFSNSRSEMNVSTLELGDSALYLCASSLQGGGPGELFFGEGSRLTVL.

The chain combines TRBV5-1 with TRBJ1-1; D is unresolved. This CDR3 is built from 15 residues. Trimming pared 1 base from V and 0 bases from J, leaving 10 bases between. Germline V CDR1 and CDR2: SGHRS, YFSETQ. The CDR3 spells CASSLNVGLNTEAFF. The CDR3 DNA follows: TGCGCCAGCAGCTTGAACGTCGGTCTGAACACTGAAGCTTTCTTT.

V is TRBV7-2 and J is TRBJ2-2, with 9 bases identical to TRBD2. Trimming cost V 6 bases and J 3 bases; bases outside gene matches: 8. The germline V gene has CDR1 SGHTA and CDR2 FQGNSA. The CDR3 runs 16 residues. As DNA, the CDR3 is TGTGCCAGCAGGCTTACTAGCGGGTTCGACACCGGGGAGCTGTTTTTT. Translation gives CASRLTSGFDTGELFF.

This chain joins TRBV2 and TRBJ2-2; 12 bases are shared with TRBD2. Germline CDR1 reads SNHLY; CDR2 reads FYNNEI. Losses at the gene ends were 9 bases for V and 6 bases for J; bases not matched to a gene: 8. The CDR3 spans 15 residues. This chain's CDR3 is CASGLAGSLPGELFF. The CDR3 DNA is TGTGCCAGTGGACTAGCGGGATCTTTACCCGGGGAGCTGTTTTTT.

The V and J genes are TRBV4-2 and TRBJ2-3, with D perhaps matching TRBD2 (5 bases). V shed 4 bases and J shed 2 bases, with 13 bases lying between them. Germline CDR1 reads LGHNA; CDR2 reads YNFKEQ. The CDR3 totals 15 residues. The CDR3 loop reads CASSLSGIHTDTQYF. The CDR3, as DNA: TGTGCCAGCAGCCTATCCGGGATTCACACAGATACGCAGTATTTT.

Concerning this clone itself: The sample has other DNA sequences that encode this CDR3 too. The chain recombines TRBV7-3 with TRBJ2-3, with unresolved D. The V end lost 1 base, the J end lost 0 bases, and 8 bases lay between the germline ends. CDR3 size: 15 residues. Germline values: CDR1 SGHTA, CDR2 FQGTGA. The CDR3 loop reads CASSLISGSTDTQYF. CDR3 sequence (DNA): TGTGCCAGCAGCTTAATTTCGGGCAGCACAGATACGCAGTATTTT.

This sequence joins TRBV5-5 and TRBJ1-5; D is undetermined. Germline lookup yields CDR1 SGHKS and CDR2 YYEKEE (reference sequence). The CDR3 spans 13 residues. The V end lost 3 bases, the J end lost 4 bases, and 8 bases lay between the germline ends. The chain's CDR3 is CASSSGGNQPQHF. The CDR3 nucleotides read TGTGCCAGCAGCTCGGGTGGGAATCAGCCCCAGCATTTT.

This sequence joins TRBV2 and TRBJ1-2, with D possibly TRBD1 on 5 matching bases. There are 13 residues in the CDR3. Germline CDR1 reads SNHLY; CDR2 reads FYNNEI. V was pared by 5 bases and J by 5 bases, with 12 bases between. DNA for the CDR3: TGTGCCAGCAGTACTGGGGGAAGTTATGGCTACACCTTC. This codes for CASSTGGSYGYTF. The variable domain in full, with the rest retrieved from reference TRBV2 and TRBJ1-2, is EPEVTQTPSHQVTQMGQEVILRCVPISNHLYFYWYRQILGQKVEFLVSFYNNEISEKSEIFDDQFSVERPDGSNFTLKIRSTKLEDSAMYFCASSTGGSYGYTFGSGTRLTVV.

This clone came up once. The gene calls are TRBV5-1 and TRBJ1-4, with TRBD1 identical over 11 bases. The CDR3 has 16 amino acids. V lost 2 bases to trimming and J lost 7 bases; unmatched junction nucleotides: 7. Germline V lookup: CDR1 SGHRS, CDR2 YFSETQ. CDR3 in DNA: TGCGCCAGCAGCTTTGGACAGGGGGCCGTAAGTGAAAAACTGTTTTTT. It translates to CASSFGQGAVSEKLFF.

CDR3: CASSLGGASRAKNIQYF. The CDR3 nucleotides read TGTGCCAGCAGTTTGGGTGGGGCTAGCAGAGCCAAAAACATTCAGTACTTC. V is TRBV28 and J is TRBJ2-4, with D possibly called TRBD1 or TRBD2 (5 bases each). Germline CDR1 is MDHEN and CDR2 is SYDVKM. Trimming took 3 bases from V and 0 from J, leaving 15 bases between them. The CDR3 extends over 17 amino acids.

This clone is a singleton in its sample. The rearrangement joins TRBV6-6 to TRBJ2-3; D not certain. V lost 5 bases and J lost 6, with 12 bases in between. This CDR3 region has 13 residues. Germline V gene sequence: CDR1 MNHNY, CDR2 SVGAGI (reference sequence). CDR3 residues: CASSPDEYDTQYF. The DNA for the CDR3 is TGTGCCAGCAGTCCAGACGAGTATGATACGCAGTATTTT.

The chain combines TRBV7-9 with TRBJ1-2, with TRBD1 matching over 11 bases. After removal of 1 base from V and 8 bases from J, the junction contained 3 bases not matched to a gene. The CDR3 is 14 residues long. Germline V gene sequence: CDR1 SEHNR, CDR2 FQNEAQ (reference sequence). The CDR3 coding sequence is TGTGCCAGCAGCTTAGGGACAGGGGGCATAGGCTACACCTTC. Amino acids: CASSLGTGGIGYTF.

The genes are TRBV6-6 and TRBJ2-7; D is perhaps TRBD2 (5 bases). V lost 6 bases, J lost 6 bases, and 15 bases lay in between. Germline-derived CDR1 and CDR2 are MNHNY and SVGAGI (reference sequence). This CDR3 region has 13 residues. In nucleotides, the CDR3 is TGTGCCAGCAGCTCTAGCAGATCTTCCGAGCAGTACTTC. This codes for CASSSSRSSEQYF.

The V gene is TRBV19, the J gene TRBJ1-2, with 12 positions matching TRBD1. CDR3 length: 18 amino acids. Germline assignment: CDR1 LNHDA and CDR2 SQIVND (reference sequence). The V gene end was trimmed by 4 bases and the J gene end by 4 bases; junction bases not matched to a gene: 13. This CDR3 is CASSTPGTGGPSLYGYTF. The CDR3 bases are TGTGCCAGTAGTACCCCCGGGACAGGGGGCCCTTCCCTCTATGGCTACACCTTC.